This T cell receptor (beta chain) was captured by sequencing in a study of cytomegalovirus exposure and HLA in healthy donors. This clone was observed a few times. Antigen: not known. The primer mix had 60 Vbeta and 13 Jbeta primers. Original methodology: A later analysis tallied roughly 77 million unique TCR beta chains, some 12 million of them shared. Repertoires were generated with immunoSEQ multiplex PCR, while TCRdb's copy carries only in-frame clones and drops some. The V and J calls and clone size come from that table; D and trimming were worked out from the DNA. In the table there are 150,000 or so clones, about 83% of which are singletons. Study-level results: Beyond CMV serostatus, there was no information to go on about immune exposure.

Sequencing was carried out using PBMCs. The receptor comes from a woman between 40 and 55 years old in good health and CMV-seronegative.

CDR3 DNA sequence: TGTGCCAGCACCTTGGGACAGGGCCGTGAAAAACTGTTTTTT. Translated, it gives CASTLGQGREKLFF. The V call is TRBV13, the J call TRBJ1-4; 9 positions match TRBD1. The V gene's germline CDR1 is PRHDT and CDR2 FYEKMQ (reference sequence). With 7 bases clipped from V and 7 bases from J, the junction kept 7 bases outside the gene matches. The CDR3 is 14 residues long.